This TCR beta chain was profiled in a study of shared clonotypes between healthy human individuals. Study as a whole: CD8 memory received one plate per donor, CD8 naive two, CD4 memory three and CD4 naive three. Study observations and caveats: Donor scarcity curtailed the genetic and exposure-history diversity represented herein.

Trimming took 5 bases from V and 1 from J; bases not matched to a gene: 3. The germline CDR1 and CDR2 sequences are SQVTM and ANQGSEA. The CDR3 has 14 amino acids. Healthy adults negative for HIV, lacking recent acute infections or vaccinations, served as donors. Investigators divided CD4+ cells into CD45RA+ naive and CD45RA-negative memory subsets. On this clone itself: Antigen: not known.

TCRdb's copy holds only in-frame clones and misses some; the assay was immunoSEQ multiplex PCR. The sample contains approximately 700,000 clones, 73% of which appear only once. The specimen sequenced was memory CD4+ T cells sorted from blood. Subset of the sample: CD45RA-negative fraction. The clonotype comes from a woman aged 25-40 years in good health. The chain couples TRBV29-1 to TRBJ2-1; TRBD1 agrees at 9 bases. CDR3 bases: TGCAGCGTTCGACAGGGGGGTTCCTACAATGAGCAGTTCTTC. Its translation is CSVRQGGSYNEQFF.